The rows below give T cell receptor beta chains drawn from one sample of a study of blood T cell repertoires in COVID-19. Libraries were prepared by immunoSEQ multiplex PCR; TCRdb keeps only in-frame clonotypes and omits some of them. This table holds about 350,000 clones, roughly 90% found once. The specimen was PBMCs or T cells enriched from blood (not recorded which). These receptors all come from a woman between 25 and 40 years old who had been exposed to COVID-19. The conserved cysteine and the conserved F or W are not part of the CDR3 here. A D gene is named only where the DNA matches it firmly.

j_gene: TRBJ1-2
v_gene: TRBV12-3/TRBV12-4
d_gene: TRBD1
CDR3aa: ASRLQGNYGYT

j_gene: TRBJ1-6
v_gene: TRBV28
d_gene: TRBD1
CDR3aa: ASTWTGRSPLH

j_gene: TRBJ2-7
v_gene: TRBV7-8
d_gene: .
CDR3aa: ASSFPTGTYEQY

j_gene: TRBJ1-4
v_gene: TRBV3-1/TRBV3-2
d_gene: TRBD1
CDR3aa: ASSLRTGAPTNEKLF

j_gene: TRBJ1-1
v_gene: TRBV28
d_gene: .
CDR3aa: ASSFKYRRNTEAF

j_gene: TRBJ2-2
v_gene: TRBV19
d_gene: TRBD1
CDR3aa: AVSRQGTTGELF

j_gene: TRBJ2-3
v_gene: TRBV29-1
d_gene: .
CDR3aa: SVEEARSAQY

j_gene: TRBJ2-2
v_gene: TRBV5-1
d_gene: TRBD2
CDR3aa: ASSLGTSGRDNTGELF

j_gene: TRBJ2-1
v_gene: TRBV7-9
d_gene: .
CDR3aa: ASNRRDNEQF

j_gene: TRBJ1-2
v_gene: TRBV7-9
d_gene: TRBD1
CDR3aa: ASSSGGSESNYGYT

j_gene: TRBJ1-3
v_gene: TRBV6-5
d_gene: .
CDR3aa: ASREDRFSGNTIY

j_gene: TRBJ1-2
v_gene: TRBV5-1
d_gene: TRBD1
CDR3aa: ASSLGLTGSRGYT

j_gene: TRBJ2-3
v_gene: TRBV28
d_gene: TRBD2
CDR3aa: ASSRGLAGGDTQY

j_gene: TRBJ1-2
v_gene: TRBV20-1
d_gene: .
CDR3aa: SASPGERYT

j_gene: TRBJ2-1
v_gene: TRBV11-2
d_gene: TRBD1
CDR3aa: ASSAPGQPTLPVNEQF

j_gene: TRBJ2-7
v_gene: TRBV9
d_gene: .
CDR3aa: ASSAESGYEQY

j_gene: TRBJ2-7
v_gene: TRBV9
d_gene: TRBD1
CDR3aa: ASSLTGFSYEQY

j_gene: TRBJ2-1
v_gene: TRBV5-1
d_gene: TRBD1
CDR3aa: ASSHGQGYNEQF

j_gene: TRBJ1-1
v_gene: TRBV12-5
d_gene: .
CDR3aa: ASGLEQVTEAF

j_gene: TRBJ2-3
v_gene: TRBV15
d_gene: .
CDR3aa: ATSRNSADTQY

j_gene: TRBJ1-4
v_gene: TRBV5-1
d_gene: TRBD1
CDR3aa: ASSGGQASNEKLF

j_gene: TRBJ2-3
v_gene: TRBV5-6
d_gene: .
CDR3aa: ASSFVRSPSTDTQY

j_gene: TRBJ2-5
v_gene: TRBV10-3
d_gene: .
CDR3aa: AISESTPGTQY

j_gene: TRBJ2-5
v_gene: TRBV5-1
d_gene: TRBD2
CDR3aa: ASSLGGLAGGLQETQY

j_gene: TRBJ1-5
v_gene: TRBV30
d_gene: TRBD1
CDR3aa: AWSGQGSQPQH

j_gene: TRBJ1-1
v_gene: TRBV19
d_gene: .
CDR3aa: ASSKHSNTEAF

j_gene: TRBJ2-3
v_gene: TRBV21-1
d_gene: .
CDR3aa: ANYREPDTQY

j_gene: TRBJ1-5
v_gene: TRBV15
d_gene: .
CDR3aa: ATSRERGGQPQH

j_gene: TRBJ2-1
v_gene: TRBV15
d_gene: .
CDR3aa: ATSRDIGSSYNEQF

j_gene: TRBJ1-2
v_gene: TRBV9
d_gene: TRBD1
CDR3aa: ASSPRGQGADYGYT

j_gene: TRBJ2-4
v_gene: TRBV7-9
d_gene: TRBD1
CDR3aa: ASSSPLPGQKNIQY

j_gene: TRBJ2-7
v_gene: TRBV28
d_gene: .
CDR3aa: ASSLYSYEQY

j_gene: TRBJ2-1
v_gene: TRBV28
d_gene: TRBD1
CDR3aa: ASSSTGGGTLAGF

j_gene: TRBJ2-5
v_gene: TRBV18
d_gene: .
CDR3aa: ASSPSSAQETQY

j_gene: TRBJ1-2
v_gene: TRBV19
d_gene: .
CDR3aa: ASSPREGRLYGYT

j_gene: TRBJ2-3
v_gene: TRBV28
d_gene: TRBD2
CDR3aa: ASRPGLAGVLDTQY

j_gene: TRBJ2-7
v_gene: TRBV28
d_gene: TRBD2
CDR3aa: ASVTAAGEGNYEQY

j_gene: TRBJ2-3
v_gene: TRBV2
d_gene: TRBD2
CDR3aa: AGRLAGADTQY

j_gene: TRBJ2-3
v_gene: TRBV27
d_gene: TRBD1
CDR3aa: ASRQGQGAVYTQY

j_gene: TRBJ2-7
v_gene: TRBV28
d_gene: TRBD2
CDR3aa: ASSSWTSGRYEQY

j_gene: TRBJ2-5
v_gene: TRBV18
d_gene: .
CDR3aa: ASSLLGRDRETQY

j_gene: TRBJ2-3
v_gene: TRBV5-1
d_gene: TRBD2
CDR3aa: ASSLALRGAGTDTQY

j_gene: TRBJ1-2
v_gene: TRBV29-1
d_gene: TRBD1
CDR3aa: SVLRDRGGYT